The 9 T cell receptor beta chains below all came from one sample that was sequenced in a study of cytomegalovirus exposure and HLA in healthy donors (dated 2017 in TCRdb). Libraries came from the immunoSEQ multiplex PCR assay. TCRdb holds this immuneACCESS table with in-frame rearrangements only. Some clones are missing; in checked studies, unresolved V genes explain under half, and the rest has no known cause. The sample data list fewer than 90,000 clones, and roughly 95% of these were observed just once. The top ten clonotypes cover 2.5% to 3.5% of the sample. Sequenced sample: PBMCs. These TCRs come from a woman under 30 in good health and CMV-seropositive.

The V and J genes are TRBV7-9 and TRBJ1-2, with TRBD1 matching over 8 bases. Germline CDR1 is SEHNR and CDR2 is FQNEAQ (reference sequence). The CDR3 is 13 amino acids. V shed 6 bases, J shed 5 bases, and the junction held 5 bases outside the gene matches. The DNA for the CDR3 is TGTGCCAGCAGTCACGACAGGGGATATGGCTACACCTTC. Protein product: CASSHDRGYGYTF.

CDR3 loop: CAITSRGNTIYF. The CDR3 DNA reads as TGTGCCATCACCTCCCGGGGAAACACCATATATTTT. This chain uses TRBV10-3 with TRBJ1-3; D gene ambiguous. Trimming pared 7 bases from V and 4 bases from J, leaving 8 bases between. Germline CDR1 ENHRY, CDR2 SYGVKD. The CDR3 spans 12 residues.

In its sample, this clone was seen once. V and J are TRBV19 and TRBJ1-2, with 9 bases matching TRBD1. The CDR3 consists of 16 residues. The J segment lost 3 bases and the V segment lost 6 bases, leaving 11 bases of the junction unmatched. Germline values: CDR1 LNHDA, CDR2 SQIVND (reference sequence). In DNA, the CDR3 is TGTGCCAGTAGATCGGGACAGGGAAGATTTGACTATGGCTACACCTTC. It specifies CASRSGQGRFDYGYTF.

The CDR3 loop reads CASSLGAYSYNEQFF. CDR3 in DNA: TGTGCCAGCAGCTTAGGGGCATACTCCTACAATGAGCAGTTCTTC. The rearrangement uses TRBV7-9 and TRBJ2-1; D gene uncertain. The CDR3 loop spans 15 amino acids. Germline V CDR1 and CDR2: SEHNR, FQNEAQ (reference sequence). The germline V and J ends were trimmed by 1 base and 0 bases, with 7 bases remaining between them.

V gene TRBV4-3 combines with J gene TRBJ1-4, with a possible D match to TRBD1 (5 bases). The V and J ends lost 4 bases and 8 bases respectively, with 17 bases between them. The CDR3 has 15 amino acids. CDR1 and CDR2 (germline): LGHNA, YSLEER. CDR3 bases: TGCGCCAGCAGCCCGAGGAGAGGGGCGGGAGAAAAACTGTTTTTT. Amino acids: CASSPRRGAGEKLFF.

The rearrangement uses TRBV4-3 and TRBJ1-2; possibly TRBD1 for D (6 bases). This CDR3 is built from 15 residues. Trimming took off 4 bases at V and 4 bases at J, with 16 bases between the two ends. In germline, CDR1 is LGHNA, CDR2 YSLEER. The CDR3 coding sequence is TGCGCCAGCAGCCTAAACCGACAGGATGTCTATGGCTACACCTTC. Translating it yields CASSLNRQDVYGYTF.

J is TRBJ2-2 and V is TRBV6-1, with a possible D match to TRBD2 (7 bases). The ends were cut back, 2 bases at V and 3 bases at J, with 16 bases in the middle. From germline, CDR1 is MNHNS and CDR2 SASEGT. The CDR3 length is 17 residues. CDR3 in amino acids: CASSEWEGGADTGELFF. In DNA, the CDR3 is TGTGCCAGCAGTGAATGGGAGGGGGGGGCCGACACCGGGGAGCTGTTTTTT.

This chain uses TRBV29-1 with TRBJ2-5, with 11 bases fitting TRBD2. CDR1 is SQVTM and CDR2 is ANQGSEA in the germline V gene. Germline trimming cut 6 bases from V and 5 bases from J; bases unmatched to any gene: 5. This CDR3 comprises 13 residues. The CDR3 DNA follows: TGCAGCGTAAGACTAGCGGGGCGGGAGACCCAGTACTTC. Protein sequence: CSVRLAGRETQYF.

The J gene is TRBJ2-3, the V gene TRBV9, with 7 bases identical to TRBD2. Looked up from germline, CDR1 is SGDLS and CDR2 is YYNGEE. J gave up 1 base and V 3 bases, and 11 bases lay outside the gene matches. CDR3 length: 17 residues. In DNA, the CDR3 is TGTGCCAGCAGCGCAAAACGGGCTAGCGGAGGCACAGATACGCAGTATTTT. Translation gives CASSAKRASGGTDTQYF. The whole variable domain, filled in from reference TRBV9 and TRBJ2-3, reads DSGVTQTPKHLITATGQRVTLRCSPRSGDLSVYWYQQSLDQGLQFLIQYYNGEERAKGNILERFSAQQFPDLHSELNLSSLELGDSALYFCASSAKRASGGTDTQYFGPGTRLTVL.